Described below is a single T cell receptor beta chain sequence and its context. Its target is not known. This CDR3 is 15 amino acids long. Germline lookup yields CDR1 SNHLY and CDR2 FYNNEI. V lost 3 bases, J lost 5 bases, and 7 bases stayed unmatched. TCRdb's copy holds only in-frame clones and misses some; the assay was immunoSEQ multiplex PCR. The profile shows roughly 160,000 clones, 85% to 95% of them singletons. This entry belongs to a study of T cell responses to AZD1222 COVID-19 vaccine. General study points: Recipients of AZD1222 seropositive at baseline numbered only 6 or 7. Clonal diversity may have been underestimated in mostly white British donors.

The specimen comprised peripheral blood, sampled on day 0 of AZD1222 vaccination. J is TRBJ2-3 and V is TRBV2, with TRBD2 matching 8 bases. The source of this sequence is an adult in good health. CDR3 DNA: TGTGCCAGCAGTGAGGAAGCGGGGGCCGGAGATACGCAGTATTTT. Protein product: CASSEEAGAGDTQYF.